This T cell receptor (beta chain) derives from a study of read filtering for tumor transcriptome and immune sequencing. Study information: R-ISS stage counts were 8 or 9 for I, 15 to 20 for II, 7 for III. After DNase treatment, RNA was made into whole-transcriptome libraries. TCR-mapped reads were about 4.05 to 10.27 million with IR-seq versus about 85 to 1273 with RNA-seq.

As to this clonotype: Its antigen remains unknown. One junction end disagrees with the germline gene, perhaps due to a read error.

General observations from the study: The sorted CD138-negative fraction was a mixed bone marrow immune population, not purified T cells.

This library used about 360 ng RNA and molecular barcoded adaptors spanning alpha/delta and beta/gamma chains. TCRdb used MiXCR to reprocess the reads, holding one entry per CDR3 protein. The sample holds tens of thousands of distinct CDR3 sequences; less than 15% are singletons and the top ten take approximately 15%. From germline, CDR1 is KGHSH and CDR2 LQKENI. The CDR3 loop spans 14 amino acids. This receptor was taken from a donor aged 40 or over with multiple myeloma. The chain employs TRBV18 and TRBJ1-1; D is unresolved. The source material was a population of CD138-negative cells sorted from bone marrow. CDR3 loop: CACSPLGQATEAFF. CDR3 coding DNA: TGTGCCTGCTCACCCCTCGGGCAAGCAACTGAAGCTTTCTTT.